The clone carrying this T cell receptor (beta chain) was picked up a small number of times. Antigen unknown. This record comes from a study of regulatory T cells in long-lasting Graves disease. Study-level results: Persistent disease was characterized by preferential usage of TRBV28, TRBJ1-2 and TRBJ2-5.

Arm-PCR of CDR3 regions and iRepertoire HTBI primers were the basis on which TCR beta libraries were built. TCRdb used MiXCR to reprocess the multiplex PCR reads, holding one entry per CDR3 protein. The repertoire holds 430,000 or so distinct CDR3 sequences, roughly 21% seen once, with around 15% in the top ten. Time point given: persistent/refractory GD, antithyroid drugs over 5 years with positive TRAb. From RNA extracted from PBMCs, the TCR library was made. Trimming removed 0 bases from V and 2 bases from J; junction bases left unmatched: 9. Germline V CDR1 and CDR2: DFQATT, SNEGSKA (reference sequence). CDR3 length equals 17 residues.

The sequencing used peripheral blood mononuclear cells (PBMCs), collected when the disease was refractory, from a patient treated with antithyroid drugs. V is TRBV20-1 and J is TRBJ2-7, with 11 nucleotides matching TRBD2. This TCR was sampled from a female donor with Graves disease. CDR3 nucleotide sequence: TGCAGTGCTAGAGATTCTAGGAAACTAGCGGGAGCCTACGAGCAGTACTTC. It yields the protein CSARDSRKLAGAYEQYF.